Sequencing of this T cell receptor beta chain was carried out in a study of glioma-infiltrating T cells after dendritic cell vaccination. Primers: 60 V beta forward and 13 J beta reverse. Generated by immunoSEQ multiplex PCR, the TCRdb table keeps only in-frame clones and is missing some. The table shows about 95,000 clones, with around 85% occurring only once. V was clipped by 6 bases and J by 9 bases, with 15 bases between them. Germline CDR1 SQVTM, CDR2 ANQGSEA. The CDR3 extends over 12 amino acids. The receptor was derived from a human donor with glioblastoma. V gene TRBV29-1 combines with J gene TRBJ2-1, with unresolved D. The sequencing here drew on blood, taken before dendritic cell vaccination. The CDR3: CSVVGVKSEQFF. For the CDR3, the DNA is TGCAGCGTAGTAGGAGTCAAGAGTGAGCAGTTCTTC.